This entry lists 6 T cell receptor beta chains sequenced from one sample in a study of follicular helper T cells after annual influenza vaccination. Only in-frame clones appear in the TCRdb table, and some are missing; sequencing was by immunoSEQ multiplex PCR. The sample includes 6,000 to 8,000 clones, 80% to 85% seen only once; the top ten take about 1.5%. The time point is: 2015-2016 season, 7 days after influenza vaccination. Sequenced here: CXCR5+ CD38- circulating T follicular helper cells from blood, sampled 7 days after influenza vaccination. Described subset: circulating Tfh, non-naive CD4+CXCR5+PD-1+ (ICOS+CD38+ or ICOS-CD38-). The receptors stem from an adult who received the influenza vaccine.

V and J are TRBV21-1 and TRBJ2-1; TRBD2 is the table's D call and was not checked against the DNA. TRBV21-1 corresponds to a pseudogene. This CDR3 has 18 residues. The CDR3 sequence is CASSKDGTSGRSYNEQFF. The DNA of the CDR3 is TGTGCCAGCAGCAAAGACGGGACTAGCGGTCGCTCCTACAATGAGCAGTTCTTC.

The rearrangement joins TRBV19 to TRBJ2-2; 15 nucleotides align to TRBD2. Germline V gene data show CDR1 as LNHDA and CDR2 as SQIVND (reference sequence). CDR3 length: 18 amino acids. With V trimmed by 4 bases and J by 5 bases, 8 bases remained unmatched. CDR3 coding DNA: TGTGCCAGTAGTACGAACGGACTAGCGGGAGGGAGGACCGGGGAGCTGTTTTTT. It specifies CASSTNGLAGGRTGELFF.

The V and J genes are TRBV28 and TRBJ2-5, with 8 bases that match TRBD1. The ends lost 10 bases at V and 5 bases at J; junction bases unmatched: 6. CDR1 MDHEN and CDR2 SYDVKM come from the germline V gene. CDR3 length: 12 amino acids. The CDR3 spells CATSDRVETQYF. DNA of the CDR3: TGTGCCACCTCGGACAGGGTGGAGACCCAGTACTTC.

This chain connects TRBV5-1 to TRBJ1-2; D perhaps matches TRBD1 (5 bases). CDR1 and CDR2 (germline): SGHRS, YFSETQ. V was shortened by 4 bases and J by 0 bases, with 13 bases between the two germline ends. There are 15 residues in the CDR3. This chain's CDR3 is CASSLRDGANYGYTF. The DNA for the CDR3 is TGCGCCAGCAGCCTAAGGGACGGCGCTAACTATGGCTACACCTTC.

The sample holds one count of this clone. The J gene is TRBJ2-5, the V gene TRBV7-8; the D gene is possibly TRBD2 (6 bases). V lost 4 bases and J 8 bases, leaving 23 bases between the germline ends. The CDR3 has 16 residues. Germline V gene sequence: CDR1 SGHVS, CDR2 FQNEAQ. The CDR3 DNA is TGTGCCAGCAGCTCACTATCCGGCGGGATACAGCAAACCCAGTACTTC. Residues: CASSSLSGGIQQTQYF. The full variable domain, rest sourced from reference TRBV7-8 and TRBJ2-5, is GAGVSQSPRYKVAKRGQDVALRCDPISGHVSLFWYQQALGQGPEFLTYFQNEAQLDKSGLPSDRFFAERPEGSVSTLKIQRTQQEDSAVYLCASSSLSGGIQQTQYFGPGTRLLVL.

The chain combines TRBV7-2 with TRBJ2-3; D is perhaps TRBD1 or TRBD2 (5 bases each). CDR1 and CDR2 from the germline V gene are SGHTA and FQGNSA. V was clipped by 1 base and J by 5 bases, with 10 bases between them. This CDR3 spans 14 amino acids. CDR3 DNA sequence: TGTGCCAGCAGCTTAGTATGGGGGAGAGATACGCAGTATTTT. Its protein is CASSLVWGRDTQYF.